Presented here are 22 T cell receptor beta chains from one specimen sequenced in a study of blood T cell repertoires in COVID-19. Generated by immunoSEQ multiplex PCR, the TCRdb table keeps only in-frame clones and is missing some. The sample shows fewer than 150,000 clones, about four fifths of them seen only once. Sequences were obtained from peripheral blood. The source is a human donor in a cohort sampled during active COVID-19.

The rearrangement uses TRBV29-1 and TRBJ1-6; 7 nucleotides align to TRBD1. The CDR3 has 13 residues. Germline V lookup: CDR1 SQVTM, CDR2 ANQGSEA. The junction had 3 bases not matched to a gene; V was cut back by 7 bases and J by 3 bases. This CDR3 reads CSARQGYNSPLHF. The CDR3 DNA reads TGCAGCGCCAGACAGGGCTATAATTCACCCCTCCACTTT.

Of note for this clone: A clone one base away is much larger, so this may be a read error. The chain links TRBV27 to TRBJ1-2; 9 bases line up with TRBD1. V gave up 4 bases and J gave up 2 bases; unmatched junction bases: 2. The germline V gene encodes CDR1 MNHEY and CDR2 SMNVEV (reference sequence). CDR3 length equals 14 residues. CDR3 sequence reads: CASSSGTGNYGYTF. CDR3 DNA sequence: TGTGCCAGCAGTTCCGGGACAGGGAACTATGGCTACACCTTC.

This sequence joins TRBV27 and TRBJ1-4; D might be TRBD1 (5 bases). The germline V gene encodes CDR1 MNHEY and CDR2 SMNVEV (reference sequence). The V end was cut by 2 bases, the J end by 10 bases, with 14 bases between. CDR3 length equals 14 residues. CDR3 sequence reads: CASSLESSGGKLFF. DNA of the CDR3: TGTGCCAGCAGTTTAGAGTCCTCGGGGGGAAAACTGTTTTTT.

Written as DNA, the CDR3 is TGTGCCAGCAGCTTATGGGGCAGAGAGCTCTCTGGGGCCAACGTCCTGACTTTC. Amino acids: CASSLWGRELSGANVLTF. The genes are TRBV7-9 and TRBJ2-6, with D possibly matching TRBD1 (5 bases). This CDR3 spans 18 amino acids. CDR1 and CDR2 from the germline V gene are SEHNR and FQNEAQ (reference sequence). Trimming took off 2 bases at V and 0 bases at J, with 14 bases between the two ends.

The chain uses TRBV7-2 and TRBJ2-3, with 13 bases matching TRBD2. This CDR3 spans 17 amino acids. The junction had 7 bases not matched to a gene; V was cut back by 5 bases and J by 2 bases. CDR1 is SGHTA, CDR2 FQGNSA, per germline. CDR3 loop: CASSPQTSGGNTDTQYF. In nucleotides, the CDR3 is TGTGCCAGCAGCCCTCAGACTAGCGGGGGGAACACAGATACGCAGTATTTT.

This chain connects TRBV3-1 (or the pseudogene TRBV3-2) to TRBJ1-2, with a weak D call TRBD1 (6 bases). V was shortened by 4 bases and J by 3 bases, with 9 bases between the two germline ends. The CDR3 runs to 13 residues. Germline CDR1 reads LGHDT; CDR2 reads YNNKEL (reference sequence). The DNA for the CDR3 is TGTGCCAGCAGCCCAGGGACACACTATGGCTACACCTTC. Translating it yields CASSPGTHYGYTF.

The V gene is TRBV5-4, the J gene TRBJ2-1; 9 bases align to TRBD1. CDR3 size: 15 residues. In germline, CDR1 is SGHNT, CDR2 YYREEE (reference sequence). V was pared by 2 bases and J by 5 bases, with 5 bases of the junction left unmatched. DNA of the CDR3: TGTGCCAGCAGCTTACCCGGGACAGGGAACAATGAGCAGTTCTTC. Its protein is CASSLPGTGNNEQFF.

The V call is TRBV21-1, the J call TRBJ1-5; TRBD1 is the table's D call and was not checked against the DNA. TRBV21-1 represents a pseudogene. CDR3 length: 14 residues. CDR3 bases: TGTGCCAGCAGCAAAACAGGGGTCAATCAGCCCCAGCATTTT. Translating gives CASSKTGVNQPQHF.

The V and J genes are TRBV7-8 and TRBJ1-2, with D possibly matching TRBD1 (5 bases). The length of the CDR3 is 15 residues. V lost 5 bases to trimming and J lost 7 bases, with 20 bases between them. Germline lookup yields CDR1 SGHVS and CDR2 FQNEAQ. DNA of the CDR3: TGTGCCAGCAGCCCCGGGGGGGGAACCGGGCGTGGCTACACCTTC. Protein sequence: CASSPGGGTGRGYTF.

This clone turned up a few times. The chain has TRBV5-5 and TRBJ2-1; 8 bases map to TRBD2. V lost 1 base and J lost 4; bases outside the gene matches: 4. CDR1 is SGHKS, CDR2 YYEKEE, per germline (reference sequence). The CDR3 loop spans 15 amino acids. The chain's CDR3 is CASSLLASGYNEQFF. DNA for the CDR3: TGTGCCAGCAGCTTGTTGGCTAGCGGGTACAATGAGCAGTTCTTC.

The chain uses TRBV24-1 and TRBJ2-1; 11 nucleotides line up with TRBD1. V gave up 5 bases and J gave up 6 bases; unmatched junction bases: 11. Germline V lookup: CDR1 KGHDR, CDR2 SFDVKD. This CDR3 is 17 amino acids long. CDR3 nucleotides: TGTGCCACCAGTGGCGCGGATGGACAGGGGGCTATCAATGAGCAGTTCTTC. Its translation is CATSGADGQGAINEQFF.

The chain joins TRBV20-1 to TRBJ2-1; D may be TRBD1 or TRBD2 (5 bases each). The CDR3 loop spans 15 amino acids. V was pared by 3 bases and J by 9 bases, with 21 bases between. From germline, CDR1 is DFQATT and CDR2 SNEGSKA (reference sequence). The chain's CDR3 is CSASGGSAVDGEQFF. CDR3 in DNA: TGCAGTGCTAGTGGGGGTAGCGCCGTGGACGGTGAGCAGTTCTTC.

The CDR3, as DNA: TGTGCCAGTAGCATGACAGGGGCGAAAAGCACAGATACGCAGTATTTT. Translating it yields CASSMTGAKSTDTQYF. The J gene is TRBJ2-3, the V gene TRBV19; 8 nucleotides line up with TRBD1. The CDR3 totals 16 residues. V lost 6 bases, J lost 0 bases, and 8 bases stayed unmatched. Germline CDR1 is LNHDA and CDR2 is SQIVND (reference sequence). Combining the CDR3 with reference TRBV19 and TRBJ2-3 gives the whole variable domain DGGITQSPKYLFRKEGQNVTLSCEQNLNHDAMYWYRQDPGQGLRLIYYSQIVNDFQKGDIAEGYSVSREKKESFPLTVTSAQKNPTAFYLCASSMTGAKSTDTQYFGPGTRLTVL.

In DNA, the CDR3 is TGCGCCAGCAGGGAAACTAGCGGGGGACAAGAGACCCAGTACTTC. It translates to CASRETSGGQETQYF. The chain joins TRBV5-1 to TRBJ2-5; TRBD2 matches 11 bases. This CDR3 is 15 amino acids long. Trimming took 5 bases from V and 2 from J; bases not matched to a gene: 5. The germline V gene has CDR1 SGHRS and CDR2 YFSETQ.

The chain's CDR3 is CASSQTGFWYNSPLHF. CDR3 in DNA: TGTGCCAGCAGCCAAACAGGGTTTTGGTATAATTCACCCCTCCACTTT. The rearrangement joins TRBV14 to TRBJ1-6; perhaps TRBD1 as D (6 bases). Germline V gene sequence: CDR1 SGHDN, CDR2 FVKESK. This CDR3 has 16 amino acids. Trimming removed 2 bases at V and 4 bases at J, with 12 bases between.

The rearrangement joins TRBV15 to TRBJ1-5; a weak D match, TRBD1 (6 bases). V shed 5 bases and J shed 5 bases, with 10 bases lying between them. This CDR3 comprises 13 residues. Germline loops: CDR1 LNHNV, CDR2 YYDKDF (reference sequence). CDR3 loop: CATSEGVYQPQHF. The DNA for the CDR3 is TGTGCCACCAGCGAGGGGGTTTATCAGCCCCAGCATTTT.

This clone was counted a single time. This rearrangement joins TRBV4-2 to TRBJ2-5, with D perhaps matching TRBD2 (5 bases). In germline, CDR1 is LGHNA, CDR2 YNFKEQ. Between the trimmed V and J ends, which lost 0 bases and 1 base, there was a span of 9 bases. The CDR3 totals 15 residues. CDR3 nucleotides: TGTGCCAGCAGCCAAGAGAGGCTAGCCCAAGAGACCCAGTACTTC. The encoded protein is CASSQERLAQETQYF.

The chain has TRBV24-1 and TRBJ1-2; D possibly corresponds to TRBD1 (5 bases). V was clipped by 2 bases and J by 8 bases, with 11 bases between them. The CDR3 sequence is 13 residues long. Germline V gene data show CDR1 as KGHDR and CDR2 as SFDVKD. In DNA form, the CDR3 reads TGTGCCACCAGTGATTCGCAGGGTTGGGGCTACACCTTC. Translation gives CATSDSQGWGYTF.

The chain combines TRBV5-4 with TRBJ1-4; TRBD1 is a possible D gene (6 bases). Germline V gene data show CDR1 as SGHNT and CDR2 as YYREEE (reference sequence). The CDR3 loop spans 16 amino acids. V lost 4 bases and J lost 8, with 21 bases in between. CDR3 sequence reads: CASSPRVGAGEEKLFF. CDR3 sequence (DNA): TGTGCCAGCAGCCCGCGGGTCGGAGCAGGGGAGGAAAAACTGTTTTTT.

This chain connects TRBV6-4 to TRBJ2-3, with no clear D. This CDR3 is built from 14 residues. Germline CDR1 and CDR2: MRHNA and SNTAGT. V gave up 6 bases and J gave up 1 base, with 11 bases separating them. CDR3 DNA sequence: TGTGCCAGCAGAGCGTCCCCGGGCACAGATACGCAGTATTTT. This sequence encodes CASRASPGTDTQYF.

The chain joins TRBV5-5 to TRBJ2-7, with D tentatively TRBD1 (6 bases). V was shortened by 1 base and J by 2 bases, with 19 bases between the two germline ends. The length of the CDR3 is 17 residues. Germline CDR1 and CDR2: SGHKS and YYEKEE (reference sequence). CDR3 sequence: CASSLLLRGTAAYEQYF. The CDR3 nucleotides read TGTGCCAGCAGCTTGTTACTCAGGGGCACGGCCGCCTACGAGCAGTACTTC.

This clone has a single count. V gene TRBV9 combines with J gene TRBJ1-3; D is unclear. CDR1 is SGDLS and CDR2 is YYNGEE in the germline V gene. V was pared by 3 bases and J by 0 bases, with 13 bases between. The CDR3 sequence is 16 residues long. Written as DNA, the CDR3 is TGTGCCAGCAGCGAACTCCTAATTAGCTCTGGAAACACCATATATTTT. Encoded protein: CASSELLISSGNTIYF.